This T cell receptor beta chain emerged from a study of shared clonotypes between healthy human individuals. About the research overall: Each donor contributed plates that comprised three CD4 naive, three CD4 memory, two CD8 naive and one CD8 memory.

Selected positively for CCR7 and CD45RO-negative, naive CD8 cells excluded terminally differentiated effector memory CD45RA+ cells. When replicate PCRs were run on sorted subsets, they used approximately 0.2 ug DNA, tens of thousands of T cell genomes. Assay used: immunoSEQ multiplex PCR; TCRdb lists only in-frame clones, some missing. This sample has under 1 million clones, with about 96% found just once. The CDR3 has 14 residues. Germline V gene data show CDR1 as SEHNR and CDR2 as FQNEAQ (reference sequence). V lost 3 bases and J lost 1, with 9 bases in between. The sample taken for sequencing was naive CD8+ T cells sorted from blood. The rearrangement uses TRBV7-9 and TRBJ2-5, with a weak D call TRBD2 (5 bases). The origin of this receptor is a man aged 30 to 39 in good health. The CDR3 nucleotides read TGTGCCAGCAGCTTTGAGAGGGTCCAAGAGACCCAGTACTTC. Amino acid sequence: CASSFERVQETQYF.